The source of this TCR beta chain is a study of vaccination effects on CD4 cells after COVID-19. The overall study: Within the ViraFEST assay, antigen-specific CD4+ T cells underwent expansion with viral peptide pools prior to sequencing. The median interval between the second dose and post-vaccine sampling was 72 days.

Notes on this clone: Its matching antigen is unknown.

CDR1 is MRHNA, CDR2 SNTAGT, per germline. This CDR3 is built from 14 residues. Unmatched junction bases numbered 2, after V lost 7 bases and J lost 3 bases. Scientists isolated CD4+ T cells after a roughly ten-day culture period ended. Two doses of either BNT162b2 or mRNA-1273 were given to each participant. Days 3 and 7 were when half the medium was replaced with IL-2 medium. Measured with immunoSEQ multiplex PCR; TCRdb has only the in-frame clones, and not every one. There are about 45,000 clones in the sample; about three quarters occur only once, and about 10% lies in the top ten. The sequences come from CD4+ T cells from PBMCs cultured without peptide, collected after COVID-19 vaccination. This chain links TRBV6-4 with TRBJ2-2, with 10 bases lining up with TRBD2. This receptor was obtained from a human donor who received a COVID-19 vaccine. CDR3 residues: CASKTSGDTGELFF. The CDR3 bases are TGTGCCAGCAAAACTAGCGGGGACACCGGGGAGCTGTTTTTT.